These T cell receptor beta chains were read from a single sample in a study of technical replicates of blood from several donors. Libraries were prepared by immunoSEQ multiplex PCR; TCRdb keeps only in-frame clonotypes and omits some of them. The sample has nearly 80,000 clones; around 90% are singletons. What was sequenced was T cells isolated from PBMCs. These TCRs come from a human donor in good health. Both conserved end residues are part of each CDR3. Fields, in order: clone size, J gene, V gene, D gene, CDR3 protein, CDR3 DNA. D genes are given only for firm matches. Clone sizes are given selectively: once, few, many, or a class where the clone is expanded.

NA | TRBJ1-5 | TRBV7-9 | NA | CASSLQGTNQPQHF | TGTGCCAGCAGCTTACAGGGCACGAATCAGCCCCAGCATTTT
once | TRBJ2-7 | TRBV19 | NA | CASSIQSSSYEQYF | TGTGCCAGTAGTATACAGTCTAGCTCCTACGAGCAGTACTTC
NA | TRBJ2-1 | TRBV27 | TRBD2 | CASSLYLAGGEEQFF | TGTGCCAGCAGTTTATATTTAGCGGGAGGTGAGGAGCAGTTCTTC
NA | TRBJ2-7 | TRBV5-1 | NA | CASSITGEQYF | TGCGCCAGCAGCATCACAGGGGAGCAGTACTTC
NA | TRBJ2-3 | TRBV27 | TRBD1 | CASSPGQGGTDTQYF | TGTGCCAGCAGTCCTGGACAGGGGGGCACAGATACGCAGTATTTT
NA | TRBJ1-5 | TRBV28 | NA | CASTGGGPIQPQHF | TGTGCCAGCACCGGGGGTGGACCTATCCAGCCCCAGCATTTT
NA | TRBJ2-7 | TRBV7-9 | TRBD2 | CASSLGGGYEQYF | TGTGCCAGCAGCTTAGGGGGGGGCTACGAGCAGTACTTC
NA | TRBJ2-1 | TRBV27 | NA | CASSTTGSYNEQFF | TGTGCCAGCAGTACTACCGGGAGTTACAATGAGCAGTTCTTC
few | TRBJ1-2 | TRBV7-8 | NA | CASSPDSPAMVTF | TGTGCCAGCAGCCCCGACAGTCCCGCAATGGTAACCTTC
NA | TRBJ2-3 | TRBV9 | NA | CASSLRGSNTDTQYF | TGTGCCAGCAGCTTACGAGGCTCAAACACAGATACGCAGTATTTT